The 5 T cell receptor beta chains below were found in one sample sequenced in a study of chemoradiotherapy in HPV16-positive cancers. This table comes from immunoSEQ multiplex PCR, and its TCRdb copy is limited to in-frame clones, with some not included. The table shows around 2,500 clones, with over 65% occurring only once. The material sequenced was tumor tissue, taken from a patient who underwent chemoradiotherapy. The source is a human donor with HPV-associated anogenital cancer.

This clone was counted a few times. The chain uses TRBV6-5 and TRBJ2-7; unclear D gene. V was clipped by 5 bases and J by 7 bases, with 15 bases between them. The CDR3 is 13 amino acids. CDR1 and CDR2 (germline): MNHEY, SVGAGI. Written as DNA, the CDR3 is TGTGCCAGCAGTATTGGGCCCTGGGGAGAGCAGTACTTC. This translates into CASSIGPWGEQYF.

The V gene is TRBV6-5, the J gene TRBJ1-2, with a weak D call TRBD1 (6 bases). CDR1 is MNHEY and CDR2 is SVGAGI in the germline V gene. The CDR3 runs 15 residues. With 0 bases removed from V and 6 bases from J, the gap between germline ends came to 14 bases. As DNA, the CDR3 is TGTGCCAGCAGTTACTCGATAACAGGGAGGCATGGCTACACCTTC. It translates to CASSYSITGRHGYTF.

A few counts support this clone. The chain links TRBV6-1 to TRBJ1-2; no definite D call. The CDR3 is made up of 15 amino acids. Germline V gene sequence: CDR1 MNHNS, CDR2 SASEGT. Between the trimmed V and J ends, which lost 0 bases and 8 bases, there was a span of 16 bases. The chain's CDR3 is CASSEAATPSEGYTF. The CDR3 DNA reads as TGTGCCAGCAGTGAAGCGGCAACCCCCTCTGAGGGCTACACCTTC.

This chain uses TRBV7-2 with TRBJ1-2; TRBD1 might be the D (6 bases). This CDR3 has 15 residues. The germline V gene has CDR1 SGHTA and CDR2 FQGNSA. Trimming stripped 5 bases from V and 3 bases from J, with 16 bases between. The CDR3 reads CASSASRDTYYGYTF. CDR3 DNA sequence: TGTGCCAGCAGCGCGTCCCGGGACACGTACTATGGCTACACCTTC. The full variable domain, in which reference TRBV7-2 and TRBJ1-2 provide the parts outside the CDR3, is GAGVSQSPSNKVTEKGKDVELRCDPISGHTALYWYRQSLGQGLEFLIYFQGNSAPDKSGLPSDRFSAERTGGSVSTLTIQRTQQEDSAVYLCASSASRDTYYGYTFGSGTRLTVV.

The chain combines TRBV4-1 with TRBJ1-4; a weak D match, TRBD1 (5 bases). With 11 bases removed from V and 6 bases from J, the gap between germline ends came to 13 bases. CDR1 is MGHRA and CDR2 is YSYEKL in the germline V gene. This CDR3 contains 12 residues. CDR3 DNA sequence: TGCGCCGTTGGGGACCCGTATGAAAAACTGTTTTTT. Encoded protein: CAVGDPYEKLFF.